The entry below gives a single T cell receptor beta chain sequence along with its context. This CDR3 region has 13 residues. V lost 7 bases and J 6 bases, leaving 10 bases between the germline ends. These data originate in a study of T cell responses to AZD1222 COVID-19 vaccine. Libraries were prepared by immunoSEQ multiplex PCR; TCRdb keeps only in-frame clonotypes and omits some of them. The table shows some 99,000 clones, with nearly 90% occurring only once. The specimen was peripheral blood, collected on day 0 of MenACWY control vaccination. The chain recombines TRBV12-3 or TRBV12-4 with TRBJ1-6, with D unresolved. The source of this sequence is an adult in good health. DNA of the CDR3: TGTGCCAGCACCGGGCTGGGTAATTCACCCCTCCACTTT. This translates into CASTGLGNSPLHF.